This entry lists 32 T cell receptor beta chains sequenced from one sample in a study of tumor-infiltrating lymphocytes in localized non-small cell lung cancer. Repertoires were generated with immunoSEQ multiplex PCR, while TCRdb's copy carries only in-frame clones and drops some. The sample consists of about 12,000 clones, approximately 84% of them appearing once. Sequenced: lung tumor tissue. These receptors were obtained from a human donor with non-small cell lung cancer.

The chain couples TRBV5-1 to TRBJ2-3; 13 positions match TRBD2. This CDR3 has 16 residues. V shed 3 bases and J 2 bases; nucleotides not matched to a gene: 3. Germline CDR1 reads SGHRS; CDR2 reads YFSETQ. The CDR3, as DNA: TGCGCCAGCAGCTCGGGGACTAGCGGGGCCACAGATACGCAGTATTTT. This translates into CASSSGTSGATDTQYF.

The chain recombines TRBV15 with TRBJ1-3; possibly TRBD1 for D (6 bases). In germline, CDR1 is LNHNV, CDR2 YYDKDF (reference sequence). CDR3 size: 16 residues. Trimming took 0 bases from V and 3 from J, leaving 12 bases between them. As DNA, the CDR3 is TGTGCCACCAGCAGAGATACAGGGATGGGTGGAAACACCATATATTTT. This gives the protein CATSRDTGMGGNTIYF. The complete variable domain, with remaining parts taken from reference TRBV15 and TRBJ1-3, reads DAMVIQNPRYQVTQFGKPVTLSCSQTLNHNVMYWYQQKSSQAPKLLFHYYDKDFNNEADTPDNFQSRRPNTSFCFLDIRSPGLGDTAMYLCATSRDTGMGGNTIYFGEGSWLTVV.

The V and J genes are TRBV5-5 and TRBJ1-5; possible D gene TRBD1, 6 bases. Germline V lookup: CDR1 SGHKS, CDR2 YYEKEE (reference sequence). This CDR3 is 17 amino acids long. The V and J ends lost 2 bases and 5 bases respectively, with 20 bases between them. In DNA, the CDR3 is TGTGCCAGCAGCTTCGGATCCGGACGGACAGTGGATCAGCCCCAGCATTTT. Protein sequence: CASSFGSGRTVDQPQHF.

The sample holds a few counts of this clone. This sample includes further DNA sequences coding for the same CDR3. CDR3 bases: TGCGCCAGCAGCTGGGATCGAGATACGCAGTATTTT. Translated: CASSWDRDTQYF. V gene TRBV5-1 combines with J gene TRBJ2-3; D remains ambiguous. Germline assignment: CDR1 SGHRS and CDR2 YFSETQ. There are 12 residues in the CDR3. V lost 3 bases and J 5 bases, leaving 7 bases between the germline ends.

This clone has more than one count but fewer than ten. The chain uses TRBV5-6 and TRBJ1-1; D unclear. With 2 bases removed from V and 1 base from J, the gap between germline ends came to 18 bases. Germline CDR1 SGHDT, CDR2 YYEEEE. The CDR3 has 17 amino acids. The CDR3 region is CASSFFGPHGPNTEAFF. Here the CDR3 DNA reads TGTGCCAGCAGCTTTTTCGGCCCTCACGGACCGAACACTGAAGCTTTCTTT.

This clone appeared a few times. As DNA, the CDR3 is TGTGCCAGCAGCTTAGTAGGCAGCTCCTACGAGCAGTACTTC. Its protein is CASSLVGSSYEQYF. The V gene is TRBV7-2, the J gene TRBJ2-7; D is undetermined. Germline V CDR1 and CDR2: SGHTA, FQGNSA. This CDR3 spans 14 amino acids. Trimming pared 1 base from V and 0 bases from J, leaving 7 bases between. The entire variable domain, with the rest obtained from reference TRBV7-2 and TRBJ2-7, is as follows: GAGVSQSPSNKVTEKGKDVELRCDPISGHTALYWYRQSLGQGLEFLIYFQGNSAPDKSGLPSDRFSAERTGGSVSTLTIQRTQQEDSAVYLCASSLVGSSYEQYFGPGTRLTVT.

This chain joins TRBV10-3 and TRBJ2-7; TRBD2 agrees at 9 bases. The CDR3 has 17 amino acids. With 2 bases clipped from V and 7 bases from J, the junction kept 15 bases outside the gene matches. Germline V lookup: CDR1 ENHRY, CDR2 SYGVKD. The CDR3 is CAISEAGGASGTGEQYF. The CDR3 nucleotides are TGTGCCATCAGTGAGGCAGGGGGGGCTAGCGGGACTGGGGAGCAGTACTTC.

The rearrangement links TRBV15 to TRBJ2-2; perhaps TRBD2 as D (6 bases). The germline V gene encodes CDR1 LNHNV and CDR2 YYDKDF (reference sequence). With 4 bases removed from V and 4 bases from J, the gap between germline ends came to 13 bases. CDR3 length equals 15 residues. This chain's CDR3 is CATSMRSGRTGELFF. The CDR3 DNA reads TGTGCCACCAGCATGCGCAGCGGGCGCACCGGGGAGCTGTTTTTT.

The V gene is TRBV9, the J gene TRBJ2-6; weak D call: TRBD1 (5 bases). Germline V lookup: CDR1 SGDLS, CDR2 YYNGEE. Trimming removed 4 bases at V and 0 bases at J, with 14 bases between. The length of the CDR3 is 17 residues. The CDR3 coding sequence is TGTGCCAGCAGCAATCGTGGACAAATCTCTGGGGCCAACGTCCTGACTTTC. Residues: CASSNRGQISGANVLTF.

The gene calls are TRBV11-2 and TRBJ2-5; 10 bases are shared with TRBD2. Germline CDR1 SGHAT, CDR2 FQNNGV. This CDR3 is built from 15 residues. The trim removed 5 bases at V and 2 bases at J, leaving 5 bases unmatched. CDR3 DNA sequence: TGTGCCAGCAGCCACGGACTAGCGGATCAAGAGACCCAGTACTTC. Translated, it gives CASSHGLADQETQYF.

The chain carries TRBV19 and TRBJ2-1, with D maybe TRBD1 (7 bases). This CDR3 spans 17 amino acids. V was pared by 5 bases and J by 7 bases, with 24 bases between. Germline V gene sequence: CDR1 LNHDA, CDR2 SQIVND (reference sequence). CDR3: CASSGGRQGVSRNEQFF. The CDR3 coding sequence is TGTGCCAGTAGTGGGGGGAGACAGGGTGTGTCTCGTAATGAGCAGTTCTTC.

J is TRBJ1-5 and V is TRBV29-1, with a tentative D call TRBD1 (5 bases). V dropped 6 bases and J dropped 4 bases, with 13 bases sitting between them. The CDR3 runs to 13 residues. Germline V gives CDR1 SQVTM, CDR2 ANQGSEA. This chain's CDR3 is CSVAGSSNQPQHF. The CDR3 bases are TGCAGCGTCGCAGGGTCAAGTAATCAGCCCCAGCATTTT.

The genes are TRBV29-1 and TRBJ1-3; TRBD1 agrees at 7 bases. The CDR3 spans 13 residues. Germline V gene data show CDR1 as SQVTM and CDR2 as ANQGSEA. After removal of 3 bases from V and 3 bases from J, the junction contained 2 bases not matched to a gene. The CDR3 coding sequence is TGCAGCGTTGAGGCAGGGGGTGGAAACACCATATATTTT. Protein sequence: CSVEAGGGNTIYF.

The chain employs TRBV5-6 and TRBJ2-7; TRBD2 matches 15 bases. Germline V CDR1 and CDR2: SGHDT, YYEEEE. The CDR3 covers 16 residues. Trimming at V came to 0 bases and at J to 7 bases, leaving 5 bases not matched to a gene. For the CDR3, the DNA is TGTGCCAGCAGCTTGGGGACTAGCGGGAGGGCGGGGGAGCAGTACTTC. Translated: CASSLGTSGRAGEQYF. Filled out from reference TRBV5-6 and TRBJ2-7, the complete variable domain reads DAGVTQSPTHLIKTRGQQVTLRCSPKSGHDTVSWYQQALGQGPQFIFQYYEEEERQRGNFPDRFSGHQFPNYSSELNVNALLLGDSALYLCASSLGTSGRAGEQYFGPGTRLTVT.

This clone has only one observation. The chain has TRBV5-8 and TRBJ1-1; D call uncertain. There are 13 residues in the CDR3. Germline CDR1 is SGHTS and CDR2 is YDEGEE. V lost 2 bases and J 7 bases, leaving 12 bases between the germline ends. Here the CDR3 reads CASSLTLGSEAFF. CDR3 coding DNA: TGTGCCAGCAGCTTAACGCTGGGCAGTGAAGCTTTCTTT.

This chain connects TRBV9 to TRBJ2-2; D is uncertain. The CDR3 extends over 14 amino acids. Germline V lookup: CDR1 SGDLS, CDR2 YYNGEE. V lost 3 bases to trimming and J lost 2 bases, with 8 bases between them. This CDR3 is CASSGRDNTGELFF. CDR3 DNA: TGTGCCAGCAGCGGTAGAGATAACACCGGGGAGCTGTTTTTT.

This clone was detected a few times. The chain recombines TRBV27 with TRBJ2-7; D gene unclear. V shed 7 bases and J shed 2 bases, with 3 bases lying between them. The V gene's germline CDR1 is MNHEY and CDR2 SMNVEV (reference sequence). CDR3 length: 10 amino acids. The CDR3: CASNPYEQYF. The DNA for the CDR3 is TGTGCCAGCAACCCCTACGAGCAGTACTTC.

The chain employs TRBV5-1 and TRBJ2-7; TRBD1 might be the D (6 bases). This CDR3 region has 15 residues. Germline CDR1 SGHRS, CDR2 YFSETQ. Trimming stripped 1 base from V and 6 bases from J, with 17 bases between. The CDR3 DNA sequence: TGCGCCAGCAGCTTGCAGGGGAGTGAGTCAGGCGAGCAGTACTTC. Translated, it gives CASSLQGSESGEQYF.

The V gene is TRBV5-1, the J gene TRBJ2-1, with D perhaps given as TRBD1 or TRBD2 (6 bases each). Deletions cut 4 bases from V and 0 bases from J, with 11 bases between. Germline V gene sequence: CDR1 SGHRS, CDR2 YFSETQ. The CDR3 consists of 15 residues. The CDR3, as DNA: TGCGCCAGCAGCGGGTGGGGGGCCTCCTACAATGAGCAGTTCTTC. Protein product: CASSGWGASYNEQFF.

The chain carries TRBV5-4 and TRBJ2-7; D may correspond to TRBD1 or TRBD2 (7 bases each). The V gene's germline CDR1 is SGHNT and CDR2 YYREEE (reference sequence). The CDR3 totals 15 residues. Trimming cost V 4 bases and J 1 base, with 15 bases left between them. The CDR3, as DNA: TGTGCCAGCAGCCCAGGGGGTAGCGGGTCCTACGAGCAGTACTTC. It translates to CASSPGGSGSYEQYF.

The gene calls are TRBV29-1 and TRBJ2-5; D remains ambiguous. The CDR3 totals 12 residues. Looked up from germline, CDR1 is SQVTM and CDR2 is ANQGSEA. Trimming took 3 bases from V and 5 from J, leaving 10 bases between them. CDR3 DNA: TGCAGCGTTGAGAGCCCTGGGGAGACCCAGTACTTC. It translates to CSVESPGETQYF.

This clone has a handful of counts. V usage is TRBV19 and J usage is TRBJ2-5, with D perhaps matching TRBD1 (5 bases). V lost 5 bases to trimming and J lost 7 bases, with 14 bases between them. From germline, CDR1 is LNHDA and CDR2 SQIVND (reference sequence). CDR3 length: 13 residues. The CDR3 spells CASSGAPWGTQYF. CDR3 nucleotides: TGTGCCAGTAGTGGGGCCCCTTGGGGGACCCAGTACTTC.

The chain links TRBV2 to TRBJ2-2; D gene uncertain. Germline V gene sequence: CDR1 SNHLY, CDR2 FYNNEI. Between the trimmed V and J ends, which lost 3 bases and 4 bases, there was a span of 9 bases. The CDR3 covers 14 residues. Written as DNA, the CDR3 is TGTGCCAGCAGTGATAAAGCCCGCACCGGGGAGCTGTTTTTT. Its translation: CASSDKARTGELFF.

This chain connects TRBV6-1 to TRBJ1-3; D unclear. The CDR3 contains 14 residues. V shed 6 bases and J shed 5 bases, with 14 bases lying between them. Per germline, CDR1 MNHNS and CDR2 SASEGT. The CDR3 is CASRPDTFRNTIYF. Here the CDR3 DNA reads TGTGCCAGCAGGCCCGATACCTTTCGAAACACCATATATTTT.

The V gene is TRBV5-4, the J gene TRBJ2-1; D perhaps matches TRBD1 (6 bases). Germline values: CDR1 SGHNT, CDR2 YYREEE (reference sequence). Trimming shortened V by 0 bases and J by 0 bases, and 13 bases separated the two germline ends. The CDR3 consists of 17 residues. CDR3 nucleotide sequence: TGTGCCAGCAGCTTGGGGGCGGTAGGGGGCTCCTACAATGAGCAGTTCTTC. Translating it yields CASSLGAVGGSYNEQFF.

This rearrangement joins TRBV7-3 to TRBJ2-1, with 9 bases lining up with TRBD2. Germline CDR1 SGHTA, CDR2 FQGTGA. The CDR3 runs to 14 residues. V was pared by 2 bases and J by 6 bases, with 2 bases of the junction left unmatched. The CDR3, as DNA: TGTGCCAGCAGCTTACTAGCGGGGATCAATGAGCAGTTCTTC. It is translated as CASSLLAGINEQFF.

This sequence joins TRBV7-9 and TRBJ2-1, with a weak D call TRBD2 (6 bases). Germline V gene sequence: CDR1 SEHNR, CDR2 FQNEAQ (reference sequence). Trimming took 6 bases from V and 8 from J, leaving 11 bases between them. This CDR3 contains 12 residues. The CDR3 is CASSPTSYEQFF. The CDR3 DNA sequence: TGTGCCAGCAGTCCTACTAGCTATGAGCAGTTCTTC.

The J gene is TRBJ1-1, the V gene TRBV6-6, with D perhaps matching TRBD1 (5 bases). Germline lookup yields CDR1 MNHNY and CDR2 SVGAGI (reference sequence). Trimming took 2 bases from V and 3 from J, leaving 16 bases between them. This CDR3 comprises 16 residues. The CDR3 sequence is CASSYGRWLGDTEAFF. The DNA of the CDR3 is TGTGCCAGCAGTTACGGACGGTGGTTAGGGGACACTGAAGCTTTCTTT.

The chain links TRBV6-1 to TRBJ2-7, with 7 bases matching TRBD2. With V trimmed by 1 base and J by 9 bases, 6 bases remained unmatched. This CDR3 is 13 amino acids long. Germline CDR1 MNHNS, CDR2 SASEGT. CDR3 nucleotides: TGTGCCAGCAGTGAAGGGCTAGCGGTCCGGCAGTACTTC. It encodes CASSEGLAVRQYF.

This chain connects TRBV6-4 to TRBJ2-2; D is unresolved. Germline CDR1 MRHNA, CDR2 SNTAGT. The CDR3 runs 13 residues. V shed 2 bases and J shed 1 base, with 2 bases lying between them. The CDR3 bases are TGTGCCAGCAGTGACATGAACACCGGGGAGCTGTTTTTT. Translation gives CASSDMNTGELFF.

V gene TRBV10-1 combines with J gene TRBJ2-3, with D possibly being TRBD2 (5 bases). The CDR3 consists of 15 residues. Trimming took off 0 bases at V and 7 bases at J, with 14 bases between the two ends. In germline, CDR1 is WNHNN, CDR2 SYGVQD (reference sequence). The chain's CDR3 is CASSESSFLGNTQYF. CDR3 bases: TGCGCCAGCAGTGAGTCGTCATTTCTCGGGAATACGCAGTATTTT.

The chain uses TRBV30 and TRBJ1-1; no firm D call. Trimming removed 1 base from V and 7 bases from J, with 10 bases in between. This CDR3 is 12 amino acids long. Germline V gene sequence: CDR1 GTSNPN, CDR2 SVGIG (reference sequence). The CDR3 DNA sequence: TGTGCCTGGAGTGCGGACGGCAGTGAAGCTTTCTTT. Its protein is CAWSADGSEAFF.